Listed here is a single TCR beta chain. This CDR3 comprises 17 residues. The ends were cut back, 5 bases at V and 0 bases at J, with 17 bases in the middle. Germline V gene data show CDR1 as MDHEN and CDR2 as SYDVKM. The data were taken from a study of OX40 agonist ivuxolimab in advanced cancers. Any history of autoimmune disease or systemic immunosuppression disqualified patients. Assay: immunoSEQ multiplex PCR; the TCRdb copy retains only in-frame clones and omits some. The sample has roughly 100,000 clones, approximately 80% seen once. Sequenced material: CD4+ or CD8+ T cells sorted from blood, taken in a trial of the OX40 agonist ivuxolimab. This TCR was sampled from an adult with an advanced solid tumor such as melanoma, head and neck, liver or kidney cancer. The rearrangement uses TRBV28 and TRBJ1-3; D gene uncertain. The CDR3 region has the DNA TGTGCCAGCAGTCCCCCTTACGAGACAAGCTCTGGAAACACCATATATTTT. Protein product: CASSPPYETSSGNTIYF.